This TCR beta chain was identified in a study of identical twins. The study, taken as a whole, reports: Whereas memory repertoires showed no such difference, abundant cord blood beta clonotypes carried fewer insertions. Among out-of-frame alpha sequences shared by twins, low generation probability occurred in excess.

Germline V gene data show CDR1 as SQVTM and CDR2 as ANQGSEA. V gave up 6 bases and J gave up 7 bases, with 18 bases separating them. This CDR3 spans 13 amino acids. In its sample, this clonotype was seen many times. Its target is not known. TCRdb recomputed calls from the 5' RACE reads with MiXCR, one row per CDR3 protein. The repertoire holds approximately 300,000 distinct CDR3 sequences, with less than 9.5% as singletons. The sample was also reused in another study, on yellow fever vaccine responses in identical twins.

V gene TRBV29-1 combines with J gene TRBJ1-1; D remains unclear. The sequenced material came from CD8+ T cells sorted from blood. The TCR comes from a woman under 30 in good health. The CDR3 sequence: CSVNKPDTLEAFF. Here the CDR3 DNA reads TGCAGCGTCAACAAACCCGACACTCTTGAAGCTTTCTTT. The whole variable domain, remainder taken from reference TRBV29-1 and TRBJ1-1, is SAVISQKPSRDICQRGTSLTIQCQVDSQVTMMFWYRQQPGQSLTLIATANQGSEATYESGFVIDKFPISRPNLTFSTLTVSNMSPEDSSIYLCSVNKPDTLEAFFGQGTRLTVV.